The clone carrying this T cell receptor beta chain was recorded many times. Its cognate antigen is unknown. CDR3 length equals 15 residues. Germline CDR1 and CDR2: SGHVS and FQNEAQ. Trimming cost V 5 bases and J 1 base, with 14 bases left between them. The data are from a study of T cell repertoires in cytomegalovirus infection. Study-level information: TCR beta signatures that were public indicated CMV infection and matching HLA type. Study-level findings and limits: The cumulative frequency of public TCR beta families identified carriers of CMV plus the relevant HLA. Ex vivo, HLA-C-restricted CMV-specific TCR beta clonotypes prevailed over the rest of the response.

One entry per CDR3 protein, called by TCRdb with MiXCR from the reads. The sample includes fewer than 550,000 distinct CDR3 sequences, roughly 10% of them seen just once. Sequencing was performed on PBMCs. The chain employs TRBV7-8 and TRBJ2-5; D possibly corresponds to TRBD1 (6 bases). The clonotype comes from a human donor in good health (CMV status not recorded). Some clones in this sample may be carry-over from other donors' samples. CDR3 loop: CASSPRVGGQETQYF. The CDR3 nucleotides read TGTGCCAGCAGCCCTAGGGTAGGGGGCCAAGAGACCCAGTACTTC.